Described below is a single T cell receptor beta chain sequence and its context. Its antigen is still unknown. The record has no base qualities; no much larger clone is one base away. The data originate from a study of cytomegalovirus exposure and HLA in healthy donors (TCRdb year 2017). As for the study more broadly: An earlier analysis of approximately 590 of the donors reported 276 Gb of sequence data and roughly 110 million unique TCR beta sequences from 190 million or so T cells. Typing coverage differed by locus: A, B, C, DRB1 and DQB1 were typed in roughly 629-630 donors, DQA1 in roughly 500, DPA1 in around 600, and DPB1 in just under 490. Rather than drawing on any new phenotypic data, the later analysis identified candidate immune exposures from TCR beta sequences and the way those sequences occurred across donors. A few DR-DQ haplotypes were treated as single units for association and clustering because of strong linkage in the cohort. A later genetic analysis used genome-wide SNP genotypes for about 65% of the 666 donors, treating that subset as a discovery cohort. Among the roughly 400 genotyped donors, around 81% belonged to the genetic ancestry cluster associated with self-reported Caucasian donors. An earlier analysis of 587 of the donors used high-throughput TCR beta sequencing to judge whether each TCR beta V gene segment behaved as functional or pseudogenic. High-throughput TCR immunosequencing, statistical association of individual TCRs with disease status, and machine learning were combined to predict cytomegalovirus infection status. The study profiled the T cell repertoires of 500 to 800 subjects by immunosequencing and related them to cytomegalovirus serostatus. To study patterns of TCR occurrence, a later analysis re-analyzed previously published TCR beta repertoires from 666 donors and added high-resolution HLA genotyping. The study aimed to test whether signatures of past pathogen exposure could be identified by cataloging public T cell receptors. On average, 235,054 unique TCR beta nucleotide sequences were sequenced per donor among some 420 genotyped donors of the cohort, with roughly 20% of those sequences being non-productive. HLA typing included class I and class II loci at four-digit resolution. All discovery cohort repertoires had been generated using a single sequencing platform. Donor age, sex, ethnicity and CMV serostatus were compiled together with the repertoire data. An early release covering around 630 HLA-typed donors comprised about 300 gigabases of sequencing data and roughly 85 million unique TCR sequences. Besides the first cohort of hundreds of subjects, a separate validation cohort made up of over a hundred different subjects was used. Results the study describes overall, beyond this receptor: It was suggested by the authors that the approach could potentially be generalized to other disease states and immunological phenotypes. Immune exposure information for the cohort was limited to CMV serostatus. Most TCR sequences were observed very rarely across donors, whereas some public TCRs were present in many individuals. In a later analysis, HLA-associated TCR beta chains showed more clonal expansion and lower generation probabilities than non-associated chains that were equally common. In a later analysis, several top co-occurrence clusters were reported to appear linked to parvovirus B19, influenza, CMV and Epstein-Barr virus. The classifier was reported to diagnose cytomegalovirus status with high specificity and sensitivity in both the original and validation cohorts. Three of the identified cytomegalovirus-associated TCR beta chains were confirmed in vitro to be specific for cytomegalovirus antigens. Correlated functional status among segregating V segments might reflect linkage disequilibrium, but an unknown experimental factor could not be ruled out. Sequencing depth was assumed to be roughly uniform across donors in the presence/absence analyses, though that assumption may not hold. According to a later genetic analysis, donors in an Asian-associated ancestry cluster had fewer N-insertions in productive TCRs than the approximately 690-donor mean. In an earlier analysis of about 600 of the donors, most TCR beta V segments appeared in productive rearrangements about 87% or about 30% of the time, broadly matching IMGT annotations. Because the 87-base-pair reads could not distinguish some IMGT-functional V segments, including TRBV6-2 and TRBV6-3, those segments were excluded. An association between a missense DCLRE1C variant and V-gene and J-gene trimming of TCR beta chains was found in a later genetic analysis and replicated in an independent cohort. When HLA alleles, especially DR and DQ, strongly co-occurred, attributing TCR associations to individual alleles was difficult. Because counts were too low, more than 15 rarely observed V segments, including chromosome 9 orphons, were excluded from the earlier analysis of some 540 of the donors. At a false discovery rate of 0.05, a later analysis linked 16,000 or so TCR beta sequences to specific HLA alleles. A further reported finding was that TCR beta sequences accurately predicted the HLA-A and HLA-B alleles for most subjects in the first cohort. In a later analysis, TCR association rates were found to vary across HLA loci, with the most associated TCRs seen for DRB1 alleles and the fewest for HLA-C alleles. Because some donors lacked HLA typing at each locus, the association tests relied only on the typed subset. In this cohort, only TCR beta chains were sequenced, and detectable features were limited by the absence of alpha or paired-chain data. According to a later analysis, most CMV-associated TCR beta chains appeared to be HLA-restricted, and the HLA associations seemed to be driven largely by CMV exposure. A cluster of highly shared sequence variants was judged likely to be a technical artifact of the sequencing pipeline. The study listed approximately 160 TCR beta chains as associated with cytomegalovirus.

The cohort was made up of roughly 670 healthy bone marrow donors. All cohort members were sampled while nominally healthy, although unrecorded immune exposures were likely present. The donor was CMV seronegative and was included in the group of a few hundred seronegative cohort members. Each donor provided a peripheral blood sample, and peripheral blood mononuclear cells were used for TCR beta sequencing. The Qiagen DNeasy Blood Extraction Kit was used to extract genomic DNA from the blood cell samples. The germline V gene yields SGHRS for CDR1 and YFSETQ for CDR2. The V end loses 2 bases and the J end loses 3 bases, and a stretch of 9 bases separates them. The CDR3 runs 13 amino acids, cysteine and phenylalanine included. CDR3 DNA only is kept here, 39 bases in frame from base 1. Receptor libraries were prepared by the immunoSEQ multiplex PCR assay. For the multiplex PCR, a mixture combining 60 forward primers for TCR Vbeta segments and 13 reverse primers for TCR Jbeta segments was used. The CDR3 region of rearranged TCR beta genes was amplified from genomic DNA by a multiplex PCR assay. Amplified TCR beta libraries were sequenced as 87-base-pair reads on the Illumina HiSeq System. From the authors' description of their analysis: A later analysis tallied approximately 87 million unique TCR beta chains across the approximately 670 repertoires, and approximately 9.9 million of those chains were shared by two or more donors. To remove PCR and sequencing errors, raw reads were error-corrected and collapsed into unique sequences using a nearest-neighbor algorithm that merged closely related sequences. V, D and J gene segments were assigned by aligning CDR3 sequences to IMGT reference sequences. Each retained sequence needed at least a six-nucleotide match to both a V gene segment and a J gene segment. Rearrangements were called productive when the CDR3 lacked stop codons and stayed in frame with V and J; all others were non-productive. CDR3 was defined by IMGT convention, running from the second conserved V-encoded cysteine to the conserved J-encoded phenylalanine. The earlier analysis of around 640 of the donors excluded sequences that lacked an unambiguous match to a single V gene segment. In an earlier analysis of a few hundred of the donors, a V segment was called functional when productive rearrangements were above 56.7%, and segregating when the standard deviation between donors exceeded 5%. A statistical classification framework was built to diagnose cytomegalovirus status from the catalog of TCR beta chain sequences. V and J gene assignment, in a later analysis, came from comparing TCR nucleotide sequences with IMGT/GENE-DB human TR gene sequences. The TCRdist pipeline was used in a later analysis to assign CDR3 sequences and most-parsimonious VDJ recombination scenarios. In a later analysis, each TCR beta chain was defined by its CDR3 amino acid sequence together with its V-gene family, and reads lacking a unique V-gene family were excluded. A later analysis removed 550 to 650 highly shared, low-generation-probability nucleotide sequences to deal with suspected cross-contamination and a sequencing artifact. In a later analysis, a clonal expansion index was calculated for each public chain from normalized within-repertoire ranks of inferred template counts. In a later analysis, generation probabilities were computed with a VDJ recombination model fitted to out-of-frame rearrangements, and the resulting probabilities were checked against IGoR. In a later analysis, hypergeometric tests were used to score TCR-TCR, TCR-HLA and TCR-CMV co-occurrence, with a repertoire-size bias correction applied to TCR pairs. False discovery rates were estimated in a later analysis by permuting HLA or CMV assignments 20 times. In a later analysis, co-occurring TCRs were grouped using DBSCAN, and TCRdist sequence similarity was added for clustering within HLA-allele-positive subsets. For co-occurrence clustering, repertoires with fewer than 30,000 or more than 120,000 public chains were excluded, along with five repertoires with anomalous nucleotide sharing. Not all clones reach the TCRdb copy of this immuneACCESS table, which keeps in-frame sequences only. Checked studies attribute under half of the gap to unresolved V genes and leave the rest unexplained. V, J and clone size are those of that table, while D and trimming were read from the DNA. Here the sample has around 140,000 clones; about 77% occur a single time. The top ten clonotypes cover 1.2% to 1.5% of the sample.

The receptor was derived from a woman aged 40 to 49 in good health and CMV-seronegative. Material: PBMCs. The rearranged segments are TRBV5-1 and TRBJ2-7, and possibly TRBD1, on 5 matching bases. The bases are TGCGCCAGCAGCTTCGCAGGGAACTACGAGCAGTACTTC. This translates into CASSFAGNYEQYF.